Sequencing of this TCR beta chain was carried out in a study of cytomegalovirus exposure and HLA in healthy donors. Background on the study: Tens of millions of unique TCRs from HLA-typed donors were held in an early data release.

This CDR3 has 12 amino acids. Study conclusions and caveats: A later analysis showed HLA-associated TCR beta chains outstripping equally common others in clonal expansion. Presence/absence analyses supposed approximately even sequencing depth among donors. Later analysis demonstrated an association between a missense DCLRE1C variant and TCR beta V- and J-gene trimming.

60 Vbeta and 13 Jbeta primers were used in PCR. Sequencing was performed with immunoSEQ multiplex PCR; in TCRdb, only in-frame clones are kept and a portion is missing. The sample includes 140,000 or so clones, 88% of them seen just once. Turning to this clone: Its antigen remains unidentified.

This rearrangement joins TRBV21-1 to TRBJ1-6; TRBD1, as called in the table, went unchecked against the DNA. TRBV21-1 is a listed pseudogene. This clonotype originated in a woman between 35 and 50 years old in good health and CMV-seronegative. Sequencing used PBMCs. CDR3 in DNA: TGTGCCAGCAGCAAGGCAGGGTCACCCCTCCACTTT. Translation gives CASSKAGSPLHF.